The clone carrying this TCR beta chain has more than one count but fewer than ten. This sample stems from a study of response to subunit inactivated influenza vaccine. V was clipped by 8 bases and J by 0 bases, with 14 bases between them. There are 13 residues in the CDR3. In germline, CDR1 is GTSNPN, CDR2 SVGIG (reference sequence). TCRdb re-called the RT-PCR reads through MiXCR, storing one row per CDR3 protein. The table lists 450,000 to 500,000 distinct CDR3 sequences, approximately 10% of them singletons, with about an eighth in the top ten. The input for sequencing was PBMCs from blood, taken 45 days after vaccination. The receptor was isolated from a man in his fifties or sixties who received an inactivated influenza vaccine. The chain carries TRBV30 and TRBJ2-7, with D unresolved. The DNA for the CDR3 is TGTGCCGGCAACTACAGATACTCCTACGAGCAGTACTTC. The encoded protein is CAGNYRYSYEQYF.